The sample holds many counts of the clone carrying this T cell receptor beta chain. The antigen is not known. These data are taken from a study of T-cell memory formation after mild COVID-19. For the study at large: Largely, TCR clusters stayed within a single donor. Study-wide results and caveats: Cross-reactive memory seemingly joined, as some responding clones were found in pre-infection memory. Later expanders leaned CD4+, whereas day 15 to 85 contracting clones were balanced CD4/CD8.

Constant-segment primers served in 5'RACE that generated TCR alpha and TCR beta cDNA libraries bearing sample barcodes and UMIs. One entry per CDR3 protein, called by TCRdb with MiXCR from the 5' RACE reads. The sample holds fewer than 150,000 distinct CDR3 sequences; 13% to 15% are singletons and the top ten take less than 30%. V lost 3 bases and J 6 bases, leaving 15 bases between the germline ends. Germline V gives CDR1 ENHRY, CDR2 SYGVKD. The CDR3 is 15 amino acids. The clonotype originates from an adult woman who had mild COVID-19 (a few samples of this study predate the infection). Cell type and time point are not known. Sequencing input: PBMCs or a T cell subset sorted from them (not recorded which). The genes are TRBV10-3 and TRBJ2-1, with D maybe TRBD2 (6 bases). The CDR3 DNA reads as TGTGCCATCAGTGATGCGGGGAGTGGGGCCAATGAGCAGTTCTTC. It is translated as CAISDAGSGANEQFF.